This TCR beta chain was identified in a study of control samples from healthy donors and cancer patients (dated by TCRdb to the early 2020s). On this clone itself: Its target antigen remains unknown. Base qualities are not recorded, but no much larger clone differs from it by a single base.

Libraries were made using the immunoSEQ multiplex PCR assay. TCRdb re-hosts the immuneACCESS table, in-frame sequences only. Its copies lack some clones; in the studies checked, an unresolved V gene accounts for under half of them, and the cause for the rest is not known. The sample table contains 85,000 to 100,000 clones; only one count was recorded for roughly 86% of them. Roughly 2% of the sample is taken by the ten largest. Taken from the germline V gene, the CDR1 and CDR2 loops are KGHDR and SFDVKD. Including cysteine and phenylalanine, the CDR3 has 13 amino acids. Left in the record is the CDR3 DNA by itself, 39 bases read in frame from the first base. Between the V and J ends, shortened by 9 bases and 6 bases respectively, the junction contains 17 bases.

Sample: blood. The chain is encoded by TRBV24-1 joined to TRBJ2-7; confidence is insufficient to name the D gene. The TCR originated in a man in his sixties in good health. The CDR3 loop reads CATCSGPPLEQYF. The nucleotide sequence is TGTGCCACCTGCTCAGGTCCCCCCCTCGAGCAGTACTTC.